This TCR beta chain appears in the sequencing data of a study of CD8 T cells in Susac syndrome. Notes on the study in general: In its TCR sequencing and HLA analysis, the study acknowledged that the number of individuals was relatively small.

RNA was extracted with the RNeasy kit, and a quantity of roughly 0.5 to 1 ug was reverse transcribed using random hexamers. TCRdb re-called the immunoSEQ multiplex PCR reads with MiXCR, one entry per CDR3 protein. The table lists 150,000 to 200,000 distinct CDR3 sequences, around 93% of them singletons. About this clonotype itself: Its cognate antigen is unknown.

CDR1 SNHLY and CDR2 FYNNEI come from the germline V gene. The CDR3 has 13 amino acids. Trimming removed 6 bases from V and 3 bases from J, with 11 bases in between. The origin of this receptor is a human donor in good health. The rearrangement uses TRBV2 and TRBJ2-5, with D possibly being TRBD1 (5 bases). The sample was CD4+ T cells from PBMCs. The CDR3 DNA reads TGTGCCAGCAGCAAGGACACTAAAGAGACCCAGTACTTC. The encoded protein is CASSKDTKETQYF.